The present TCR beta chain was sequenced within a study of regulatory T cells in long-lasting Graves disease. The CDR3 covers 14 residues. The germline V gene encodes CDR1 KGHSH and CDR2 LQKENI. Trimming removed 6 bases at V and 7 bases at J, with 15 bases between. Time point indicated: newly diagnosed GD, antithyroid drugs for less than 3 months. RNA from PBMCs was the source of the TCR library. Those enrolled as patients came out of an endocrinology department in Xi'an, China. Arm-PCR with iRepertoire HTBI primers amplified the CDR3 regions for these TCR beta libraries. TCRdb processed the multiplex PCR reads anew with MiXCR; each CDR3 protein has one entry. The sample holds about 540,000 distinct CDR3 sequences, less than 15% seen once. These same records also appear under a second study, on T cells in Graves' hyperthyroidism and ophthalmopathy. This second report adds: In the first-round RT-PCR of the TCR CDR3, the HTBI primer set was used. Stable hyperthyroidism and ophthalmopathy were separated using 13 V-J signatures.

This receptor was taken from a man between 25 and 39 years old with Graves disease. The V and J genes are TRBV18 and TRBJ2-2; D unclear. Source: peripheral blood mononuclear cells (PBMCs), taken at new diagnosis, from a patient treated with antithyroid drugs. The DNA for the CDR3 is TGTGCCAGCTCCGGGTCGTCTCGGATCGGGGAGCTGTTTTTT. It yields the protein CASSGSSRIGELFF.